Below are 13 T cell receptor beta chains sequenced from a single sample in a study of cytomegalovirus exposure and HLA in healthy donors. PCR used 60 Vbeta primers and 13 Jbeta primers. The repertoire was sequenced with immunoSEQ multiplex PCR; TCRdb's copy has only in-frame clones and lacks some. Here the sample spans more than 85,000 clones, under 80% being singletons. Sequencing input: PBMCs. The source of these receptors is a boy aged 5-17 years in good health and CMV-seronegative.

The chain combines TRBV30 with TRBJ2-2, with TRBD2 matching 7 bases. The V gene end was trimmed by 3 bases and the J gene end by 3 bases; junction bases not matched to a gene: 7. CDR3 length equals 15 residues. CDR1 and CDR2 (germline): GTSNPN, SVGIG (reference sequence). CDR3 coding DNA: TGTGCCTGGAGGGGAGGGGCCTTACACACCGGGGAGCTGTTTTTT. This sequence encodes CAWRGGALHTGELFF. Supplemented by reference TRBV30 and TRBJ2-2, the full variable domain reads SQTIHQWPATLVQPVGSPLSLECTVEGTSNPNLYWYRQAAGRGLQLLFYSVGIGQISSEVPQNLSASRPQDRQFILSSKKLLLSDSGFYLCAWRGGALHTGELFFGEGSRLTVL.

The chain carries TRBV4-3 and TRBJ2-5; 9 bases are a match to TRBD2. Losses at the gene ends were 0 bases for V and 5 bases for J; bases not matched to a gene: 13. This CDR3 has 18 amino acids. The germline CDR1 and CDR2 sequences are LGHNA and YSLEER. The CDR3 loop reads CASSQDLRGGGARETQYF. For the CDR3, the DNA is TGCGCCAGCAGCCAAGATCTGAGGGGCGGGGGGGCCAGGGAGACCCAGTACTTC.

This chain uses TRBV5-1 with TRBJ2-7, with 9 bases identical to TRBD2. The CDR3 runs 14 residues. The ends lost 5 bases at V and 3 bases at J; junction bases unmatched: 6. Germline V gene sequence: CDR1 SGHRS, CDR2 YFSETQ. CDR3 coding DNA: TGCGCCAGCAGTCGGCTAGCGGGATACTACGAGCAGTACTTC. This sequence encodes CASSRLAGYYEQYF.

CDR3 sequence: CASGTRAVQETQYF. The CDR3, as DNA: TGTGCCAGCGGGACTAGGGCCGTCCAAGAGACCCAGTACTTC. The chain couples TRBV7-8 to TRBJ2-5; TRBD2 matches 8 bases. The ends lost 8 bases at V and 1 base at J; junction bases unmatched: 6. The CDR3 runs to 14 residues. CDR1 and CDR2 from the germline V gene are SGHVS and FQNEAQ.

This clone was seen once. The chain is built from TRBV6-5 and TRBJ2-7, with a weak D call TRBD1 (6 bases). Germline assignment: CDR1 MNHEY and CDR2 SVGAGI. This CDR3 has 14 amino acids. Trimming left V 6 bases short and J 3 bases short, with 15 bases between. The CDR3: CASSRTDRNYEQYF. The CDR3 DNA is TGTGCCAGCAGCAGGACGGACAGAAACTACGAGCAGTACTTC.

This chain uses TRBV18 with TRBJ1-1; TRBD1 matches at 10 bases. This CDR3 is built from 14 residues. Trimming at V came to 4 bases and at J to 11 bases, leaving 10 bases not matched to a gene. Germline V CDR1 and CDR2: KGHSH, LQKENI. For the CDR3, the DNA is TGTGCCAGCTCACAGAGACAGGGGGCCGAGAGGGCTTTCTTT. The encoded protein is CASSQRQGAERAFF.

This chain joins TRBV28 and TRBJ1-1, with D unresolved. Germline V gives CDR1 MDHEN, CDR2 SYDVKM. The V gene lost 6 bases and the J gene lost 1 base, with 12 bases spanning the gap. The CDR3 has 14 residues. The CDR3 bases are TGTGCCAGCAGAGGTGGGCATGGGAACACTGAAGCTTTCTTT. This codes for CASRGGHGNTEAFF.

The chain uses TRBV2 and TRBJ2-7; no firm D call. Between the trimmed V and J ends, which lost 4 bases and 0 bases, there was a span of 7 bases. The CDR3 has 13 residues. CDR1 and CDR2 from the germline V gene are SNHLY and FYNNEI. The CDR3 is CASSVSSSYEQYF. CDR3 in DNA: TGTGCCAGCAGTGTGTCCAGCTCCTACGAGCAGTACTTC.

The sample holds a few counts of this clone. The J gene is TRBJ2-7, the V gene TRBV28; 7 bases map to TRBD2. This CDR3 region has 16 residues. Germline V gives CDR1 MDHEN, CDR2 SYDVKM. After removal of 5 bases from V and 4 bases from J, the junction contained 14 bases not matched to a gene. CDR3 nucleotides: TGTGCCAGCAGTCTAACGACCGGGACTAACTTATACGAGCAGTACTTC. Amino acid sequence: CASSLTTGTNLYEQYF.

This clone has just a few counts. This chain links TRBV9 with TRBJ2-1; 10 positions match TRBD2. This CDR3 contains 15 residues. The junction had 5 bases not matched to a gene; V was cut back by 0 bases and J by 8 bases. CDR1 SGDLS and CDR2 YYNGEE come from the germline V gene. The CDR3 nucleotides are TGTGCCAGCAGCGTAGTAGCGGGGGGCGGCTATGAGCAGTTCTTC. Translated, it gives CASSVVAGGGYEQFF. The whole variable domain, filled in from reference TRBV9 and TRBJ2-1, reads DSGVTQTPKHLITATGQRVTLRCSPRSGDLSVYWYQQSLDQGLQFLIQYYNGEERAKGNILERFSAQQFPDLHSELNLSSLELGDSALYFCASSVVAGGGYEQFFGPGTRLTVL.

This chain connects TRBV6-4 to TRBJ2-1; 8 bases are a match to TRBD2. The length of the CDR3 is 16 residues. The V and J ends lost 2 bases and 3 bases, in that order; junction bases with no gene match: 6. Germline V gene sequence: CDR1 MRHNA, CDR2 SNTAGT. The CDR3 DNA reads as TGTGCCAGCAGTGACCGGAGGACTAGCCTCTACAATGAGCAGTTCTTC. Translating it yields CASSDRRTSLYNEQFF.

A remark on this clone: One junction end does not reproduce the germline sequence, and a read error may be involved. The V call is TRBV29-1, the J call TRBJ1-1, with a possible D match to TRBD1 (6 bases). This CDR3 region has 11 residues. Germline assignment: CDR1 SQVTM and CDR2 ANQGSEA. DNA for the CDR3: TGCAGCGTGGGGGGGACAAGTTACCCCCCTTTT. It encodes CSVGGTSYPPF.

This clone was picked up a small number of times. V usage is TRBV4-1 and J usage is TRBJ1-1; possible D gene TRBD1, 6 bases. V lost 3 bases and J 5 bases, leaving 7 bases between the germline ends. The CDR3 length is 12 residues. Germline CDR1 MGHRA, CDR2 YSYEKL. The CDR3 nucleotides read TGCGCCAGCAGCCAGGGGGCAACTGAAGCTTTCTTT. Translating it yields CASSQGATEAFF.